This TCR beta chain was recovered during a study of response to subunit inactivated influenza vaccine. This clonotype was observed a handful of times. The V and J ends lost 2 bases and 5 bases respectively, with 19 bases between them. The length of the CDR3 is 17 residues. The V gene's germline CDR1 is LNHNV and CDR2 YYDKDF (reference sequence). TCRdb re-called the RT-PCR reads with MiXCR, one entry per CDR3 protein. The table shows roughly 670,000 distinct CDR3 sequences, with 13% to 15% occurring only once. Sequences were derived from PBMCs from blood, sampled about 14 days before vaccination. The receptor was derived from a man aged 50 or older who received an inactivated influenza vaccine. This chain connects TRBV15 to TRBJ2-1; TRBD1 or TRBD2 may be the D gene (5 bases each). Here the CDR3 reads CATSRTTGTPENNEQFF. The CDR3 nucleotides read TGTGCCACCAGCAGAACTACCGGGACGCCGGAAAACAATGAGCAGTTCTTC.